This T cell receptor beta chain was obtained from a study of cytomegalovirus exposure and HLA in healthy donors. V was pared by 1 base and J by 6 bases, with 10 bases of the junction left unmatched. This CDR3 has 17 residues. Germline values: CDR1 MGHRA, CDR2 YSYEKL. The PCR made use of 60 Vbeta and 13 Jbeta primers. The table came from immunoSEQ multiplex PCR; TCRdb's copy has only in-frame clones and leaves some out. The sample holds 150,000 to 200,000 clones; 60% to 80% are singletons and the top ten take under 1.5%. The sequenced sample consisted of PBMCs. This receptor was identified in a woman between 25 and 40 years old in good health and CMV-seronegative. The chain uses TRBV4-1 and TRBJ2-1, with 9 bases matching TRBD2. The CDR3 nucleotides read TGCGCCAGCAGCCAAGGTGCGGCGGGGGGGCGACGCAATGAGCAGTTCTTC. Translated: CASSQGAAGGRRNEQFF.